This TCR beta chain derives from a study of blood T cell repertoires in COVID-19 (dated by TCRdb to between 2020 and 2021). For the wider study: The collaborator samples originated in the United States, Italy and Spain and spanned the acute and convalescent phases of COVID-19. The prospective study material was composed of cDNA or gDNA derived from T cells, B-cell-depleted T cells, or PBMCs. Subjects who had been exposed to COVID-19, were actively infected with it, or had recovered from it provided the deeply sampled blood TCRbeta repertoires that made up the dataset. A freely available public database, intended as a resource for researchers studying the immune response to SARS-CoV-2, is where the repertoires were released. Samples came from the ongoing ImmuneRACE study (first 160 participants) plus 1,254 subjects from 6 global collaborators. The sample metadata nearly always contained a de-identified subject ID, COVID-19 status, age in years and sex. Where HLA class I and class II types were available, the types were taken from metadata supplied by the sample provider, not from assay-based typing. Paper-wide results and their limitations: The amount of clinical and demographic metadata varied by source and participant and was provided uncurated.

As for this clone: The target of this receptor is not known. No much larger clone is present one base from it, and per-base qualities are unavailable.

Collaborating institutions collected whole blood in K2EDTA tubes following their own protocols. For TCRbeta analysis, collaborators shipped samples as frozen whole blood, isolated PBMCs, or DNA extracted from either of those sample types. From the cysteine up to the phenylalanine, the CDR3 has a length of 14 residues. The entry retains the CDR3 DNA only, 42 bases that are in frame from base 1. CDR1 is given as SGHRS and CDR2 as YFSETQ, both from the germline V gene. Germline trimming: 2 bases from V, 5 bases from J; junction bases outside gene matches: 4. The immunoSEQ Assay, a bias-controlled multiplex PCR, was used to amplify TCRbeta CDR3 regions from genomic DNA. On the authors' methods: Within the assay, amplification of reference gene primers was used to estimate how many nucleated cells each sample contained. Sequence reads were collapsed and filtered to measure the absolute abundance of every unique TCRbeta CDR3 rearrangement. For each sample, productive Simpson clonality was calculated by taking the square root of Simpson's diversity index across productive rearrangements. TCRdb stores this immuneACCESS table with in-frame sequences only. Part of the clones is absent; in the studies checked, under half of the shortfall reflects unresolved V genes, and no reason is known for the rest. That table furnishes V, J and clone size, whereas the DNA furnished D and trimming. The sample table shows approximately 85,000 clones, and around 90% are seen once. The ten most abundant clones make up 4.3% of the sample.

The TCR was taken from a woman older than 75 with active or convalescent COVID-19. Here the chain combines TRBV5-1 and TRBJ2-1; 7 central bases correspond to TRBD2. The sequenced sample consisted of peripheral blood. The encoded CDR3 is CASSLAGRDNEQFF. The DNA sequence follows: TGCGCCAGCAGCTTAGCGGGAAGAGACAATGAGCAGTTCTTC.